Shown below are 10 T cell receptor beta chains from a single sample sequenced in a study of post-analysis software for immune sequencing data. General study results and limits: Controls showed lower frequencies than patients for five or six TRBV segments, and TRBV5-6, TRBV5-1 and TRBV20-1 were among these.

Prepared libraries of TCR beta cDNA carried unique molecular identifiers. TCRdb independently ran MiXCR on the PCR reads; one entry per CDR3 protein. The data hold some 500,000 distinct CDR3 sequences, with nearly 45% observed a single time. Antigens for these TCRs are unknown. Specimen: blood. The origin of the receptors is a girl aged 5 to 17 with multiple sclerosis.

The V and J genes are TRBV6-1 and TRBJ1-5, with D maybe TRBD1 (6 bases). Per the germline V gene, CDR1 is MNHNS and CDR2 is SASEGT. Trimming removed 6 bases from V and 1 base from J, with 16 bases in between. This CDR3 spans 16 amino acids. The DNA of the CDR3 is TGTGCCAGCAGGTCTGAGGGGGGAATAAGCAATCAGCCCCAGCATTTT. It encodes CASRSEGGISNQPQHF.

V usage is TRBV6-5 and J usage is TRBJ2-7; no definite D call. There are 14 residues in the CDR3. Germline V lookup: CDR1 MNHEY, CDR2 SVGAGI. Trimming removed 6 bases at V and 5 bases at J, with 17 bases between. The CDR3 spells CASRGRTDLDEQYF. The CDR3 DNA follows: TGTGCCAGCAGAGGTCGGACGGATTTGGACGAGCAGTACTTC.

The table lists this clonotype with a few counts. The chain links TRBV7-2 to TRBJ2-3; the match to TRBD2 covers 10 bases. V shed 5 bases, J shed 5 bases, and the junction held 7 bases outside the gene matches. This CDR3 contains 15 residues. Germline V gives CDR1 SGHTA, CDR2 FQGNSA. CDR3 in DNA: TGTGCCAGCAGCCTGAGCGGGAGGGCCGAAGATACGCAGTATTTT. Protein product: CASSLSGRAEDTQYF. The full variable domain, its missing parts supplied by reference TRBV7-2 and TRBJ2-3, is GAGVSQSPSNKVTEKGKDVELRCDPISGHTALYWYRQSLGQGLEFLIYFQGNSAPDKSGLPSDRFSAERTGGSVSTLTIQRTQQEDSAVYLCASSLSGRAEDTQYFGPGTRLTVL.

The gene calls are TRBV6-5 and TRBJ1-1; D not resolved. CDR1 MNHEY and CDR2 SVGAGI come from the germline V gene. This CDR3 spans 14 amino acids. The germline V and J ends were trimmed by 6 bases and 2 bases, with 13 bases remaining between them. The CDR3 loop reads CASSYGGINTEAFF. CDR3 DNA sequence: TGTGCCAGCAGCTATGGAGGCATTAACACTGAAGCTTTCTTT.

This clonotype occurred a few times. This sequence joins TRBV29-1 and TRBJ2-1; D perhaps matches TRBD2 (5 bases). CDR1 and CDR2 (germline): SQVTM, ANQGSEA. The CDR3 consists of 11 residues. V was pared by 4 bases and J by 8 bases, with 9 bases between. The DNA for the CDR3 is TGCAGCGTTGGGGCGGGCTATGAGCAGTTCTTC. Amino acids: CSVGAGYEQFF.

This clonotype was seen only a few times. The V and J genes are TRBV5-1 and TRBJ2-1; D gene ambiguous. CDR1 and CDR2 (germline): SGHRS, YFSETQ. The CDR3 sequence is 14 residues long. V shed 7 bases and J shed 0 bases, with 11 bases lying between them. DNA of the CDR3: TGCGCCAGCGGCCAGTCTAGCTCCTACAATGAGCAGTTCTTC. Translating it yields CASGQSSSYNEQFF.

This clonotype was seen a handful of times. The rearrangement joins TRBV24-1 to TRBJ2-3, with D perhaps matching TRBD2 (5 bases). Trimming removed 3 bases at V and 5 bases at J, with 17 bases between. Germline-derived CDR1 and CDR2 are KGHDR and SFDVKD. This CDR3 is 16 amino acids long. The DNA of the CDR3 is TGTGCCACCAGTGATACCTGGACTGGGGTAGAAGATACGCAGTATTTT. Encoded protein: CATSDTWTGVEDTQYF.

V and J are TRBV20-1 and TRBJ1-4; 7 bases fit TRBD1. This CDR3 spans 14 amino acids. The J segment lost 7 bases and the V segment lost 0 bases, leaving 5 bases of the junction unmatched. CDR1 DFQATT and CDR2 SNEGSKA come from the germline V gene (reference sequence). The CDR3 reads CSARETGWGEKLFF. CDR3 nucleotides: TGCAGTGCTAGAGAGACAGGGTGGGGTGAAAAACTGTTTTTT.

The chain carries TRBV6-5 and TRBJ1-4; D gene unclear. Germline values: CDR1 MNHEY, CDR2 SVGAGI. V shed 0 bases and J shed 10 bases, with 15 bases lying between them. This CDR3 is 15 amino acids long. The DNA for the CDR3 is TGTGCCAGCAGTTACTCGTACCAGAGTCCCGGAAAACTGTTTTTT. Translated: CASSYSYQSPGKLFF.

The genes are TRBV7-3 and TRBJ2-3, with a possible D match to TRBD1 (5 bases). The CDR3 is made up of 15 amino acids. Trimming removed 2 bases at V and 0 bases at J, with 9 bases between. Germline assignment: CDR1 SGHTA and CDR2 FQGTGA. The CDR3 DNA is TGTGCCAGCAGCTTATGGGCAGGGAGCACAGATACGCAGTATTTT. Its translation is CASSLWAGSTDTQYF.